This TCR beta chain derives from a study of graft-versus-host responses after intestinal transplantation. Whole-study context: Recipients had multivisceral, liver-intestinal, or isolated intestinal transplants. Anti-thymocyte globulin served as induction for all recipients, who then took tacrolimus and steroids for about three years. Findings of the study overall: Allografts of patients with graft-donor T cell macrochimerism showed high graft-versus-host to host-versus-graft clone ratios. GvH clones were identified in recipient marrow, with some first appearing in ileum or blood.

Data came from immunoSEQ multiplex PCR; TCRdb stores just in-frame clones and leaves some out. The table lists about 97,000 clones, roughly 90% of them singletons, with 16% in the top ten. As to this clone: Its target is unknown.

V was trimmed by 0 bases and J by 9 bases, leaving 9 bases between them. The CDR3 runs to 12 residues. Per germline, CDR1 SGHNT and CDR2 YYREEE (reference sequence). The starting material was PBMCs, obtained about 450 days after intestinal transplant. The sequence came from a human patient who received an intestinal transplant, so some T cells may come from the graft donor. This rearrangement joins TRBV5-4 to TRBJ1-1; D call uncertain. The CDR3 DNA reads TGTGCCAGCAGCTTGGACAGCCTTAAAGCTTTCTTT. Protein: CASSLDSLKAFF.